This T cell receptor beta chain emerged from a study of prognosis after radiotherapy for stage I lung cancer. Across the study: The study delivered radiotherapy as SBRT in 3 to 5 fractions, with a biologically effective dose of at least 100 Gy.

The CDR3 loop spans 18 amino acids. Germline V gives CDR1 SGHTS, CDR2 YDEGEE. J was trimmed by 6 bases and V by 3 bases; bases with no gene match: 16. This clonotype occurred many times. Two rounds of multiplex PCR amplified TCR beta CDR3 from genomic DNA. Each TRBV and TRBJ gene had its own primer in the first PCR round. A single record per CDR3 protein comes from TCRdb applying MiXCR to the multiplex PCR reads. Of roughly 30,000 distinct CDR3 sequences detected, roughly two fifths appear once; the ten largest clones hold 15% to 17%. V usage is TRBV5-8 and J usage is TRBJ1-5; 9 bases map to TRBD1. The sample here was PBMCs, taken before or after stereotactic body radiation therapy (not recorded which). The receptor was isolated from a donor of 50 years or more with non-small cell lung cancer. The CDR3 loop is CASSWVPESRTGAQPQHF. CDR3 in DNA: TGTGCCAGCAGCTGGGTGCCAGAGAGCAGGACAGGGGCTCAGCCCCAGCATTTT.